A selection of T cell receptor beta chains follows, all from one sample in a study of T-cell reconstitution after alpha-beta-depleted transplantation in children. TCRdb itself ran the PCR reads through MiXCR, one entry per CDR3 protein. The sample consists of around 200,000 distinct CDR3 sequences, about 8.4% of them appearing once. The material was PBMCs, mostly from graft donor cells, obtained 360 days after TCRalphabeta/CD19-depleted stem cell transplant. Receptors were obtained from a male patient under 10 years old who had a stem cell transplant for acute myeloid leukemia, so the T cells may come from the graft donor. CDR3s include the opening cysteine and the closing phenylalanine or tryptophan. The order of the fields is D gene, V gene, J gene, clone size, CDR3 DNA, CDR3 protein. The D gene is left open where the match is weak. Expanded clones get a size class; other rows say once, few or many, or leave the size out.

NA	TRBV28	TRBJ2-7	many	TGTGCCACCGACGGAAGTTCGTACGAGCAGTACTTC	CATDGSSYEQYF
NA	TRBV4-2	TRBJ2-1	many	TGTGCCAGCAGCCAACGACTGGACTCCTACAATGAGCAGTTCTTC	CASSQRLDSYNEQFF
NA	TRBV4-2	TRBJ2-7	NA	TGTGCCAGCAGCCAAGATAGTGGTCTTTACGAGCAGTACTTC	CASSQDSGLYEQYF
NA	TRBV4-3	TRBJ2-7	few	TGCGCCAGCAGCCAAGACAGGGCCCACTCCTACGAGCAGTACTTC	CASSQDRAHSYEQYF
NA	TRBV29-1	TRBJ2-5	NA	TGCAGCTACAGCTTCGGAGAGACCCAGTACTTC	CSYSFGETQYF
NA	TRBV5-1	TRBJ1-6	few	TGCGCCAGCAGCTCGGCTGGGAGTGGTTCACCCCTCCACTTT	CASSSAGSGSPLHF
NA	TRBV4-2	TRBJ2-7	many	TGTGCCAGCAGCCAAGTATCCAAGGCCGACGAGCAGTACTTC	CASSQVSKADEQYF
TRBD2	TRBV27	TRBJ2-1	many	TGTGCCACGGGGACTAAAATCAATGAGCAGTTCTTC	CATGTKINEQFF
NA	TRBV12-3/TRBV12-4	TRBJ2-2	NA	TGTGCCAGCAGTTCGAACGGACAGTATACCGGGGAGCTGTTTTTT	CASSSNGQYTGELFF
NA	TRBV20-1	TRBJ2-3	NA	TGCAGTGCTAGGGGCCAGGGATCCCCACACTATACGCAGTATTTT	CSARGQGSPHYTQYF
TRBD2	TRBV7-2	TRBJ2-5	few	TGTGCCAGCAGCCAATGGGGCGGGAGACCTAAAGAGACCCAGTACTTC	CASSQWGGRPKETQYF
TRBD2	TRBV30	TRBJ2-1	many	TGTGCCTGGAGTGGACTAGCGGGAGGCAATGAGCAGTTCTTC	CAWSGLAGGNEQFF
NA	TRBV12-3/TRBV12-4	TRBJ2-1	many	TGTGCCAGCAGTCTCACCCGGGAGTCGCAGTTCTTC	CASSLTRESQFF
TRBD1	TRBV10-3	TRBJ1-2	few	TGTGCCATCACCCCTGGGACAGACGTTGGGAATGGCTACACCTTC	CAITPGTDVGNGYTF
NA	TRBV29-1	TRBJ2-7	many	TGCAGCGTGGGGACAATGAGCTACGAGCAGTACTTC	CSVGTMSYEQYF
NA	TRBV5-5	TRBJ2-7	few	TGTGCCAGCAGCTTGGTAGCGGATAACTACGAGCAGTACTTC	CASSLVADNYEQYF
TRBD2	TRBV15	TRBJ2-1	few	TGTGCCACCAGCGCGGGACTAGCGGGGGACAATGAGCAGTTCTTC	CATSAGLAGDNEQFF
NA	TRBV9	TRBJ2-1	many	TGTGCCAGCAGCGTTGGGTGGGGGAACTACAATGAGCAGTTCTTC	CASSVGWGNYNEQFF
NA	TRBV12-3/TRBV12-4	TRBJ2-3	NA	TGTGCCAGCAGTTTATGGGGGGCAGATACGCAGTATTTT	CASSLWGADTQYF
TRBD1	TRBV27	TRBJ2-5	few	TGTGCCAGCAGGCCCTCACCCGGGACAGATGAGACCCAGTACTTC	CASRPSPGTDETQYF
NA	TRBV10-3	TRBJ2-3	NA	TGTGCCATCAGTCGGACGGCAGATACGCAGTATTTT	CAISRTADTQYF
TRBD1	TRBV13	TRBJ2-1	few	TGTGCCAGCAGCCCCGACAGGGACTACAATGAGCAGTTCTTC	CASSPDRDYNEQFF
NA	TRBV7-9	TRBJ1-1	few	TGTGCCAGCAGCTTGCCAGAAGGACTTATGAACACTGAAGCTTTCTTT	CASSLPEGLMNTEAFF
TRBD1	TRBV11-2	TRBJ2-3	few	TGTGCCAGCAGCTACCTTCCCAGGGGGCGAACAGATACGCAGTATTTT	CASSYLPRGRTDTQYF
TRBD1	TRBV20-1	TRBJ1-1	few	TGCAGTGCTGGGGACAGTATAACCTCTGAAGCTTTCTTT	CSAGDSITSEAFF
NA	TRBV10-3	TRBJ1-2	many	TGTGCCATCTGGGAGGGGGTCCTCAGCTATGGCTACACCTTC	CAIWEGVLSYGYTF
NA	TRBV20-1	TRBJ1-2	NA	TGCAGTCCCCACGACGGTGGGAACGGCTACACCTTC	CSPHDGGNGYTF
TRBD2	TRBV6-5	TRBJ2-7	many	TGTGCCAGCAGTCCCACTAGCGGGGCCTGGTACGAGCAGTACTTC	CASSPTSGAWYEQYF
NA	TRBV12-3/TRBV12-4	TRBJ2-2	few	TGTGCCAGCAGCCCTAGGGAGAACACCGGGGAGCTGTTTTTT	CASSPRENTGELFF
NA	TRBV20-1	TRBJ2-2	many	TGCAGTGCTAGCCCCGCGAACACCGGGGAGCTGTTTTTT	CSASPANTGELFF